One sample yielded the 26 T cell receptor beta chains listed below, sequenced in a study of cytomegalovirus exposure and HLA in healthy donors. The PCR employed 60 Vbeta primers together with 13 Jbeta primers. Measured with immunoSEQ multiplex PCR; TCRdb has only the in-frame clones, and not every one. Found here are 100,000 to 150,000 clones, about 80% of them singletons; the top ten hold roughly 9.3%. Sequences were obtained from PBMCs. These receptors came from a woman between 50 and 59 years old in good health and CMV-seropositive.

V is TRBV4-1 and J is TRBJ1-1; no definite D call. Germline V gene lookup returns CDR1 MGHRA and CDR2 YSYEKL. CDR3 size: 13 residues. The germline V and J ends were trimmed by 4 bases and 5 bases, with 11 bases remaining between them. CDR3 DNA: TGCGCCAGCAGCCTCCTCAGACAAACTGAAGCTTTCTTT. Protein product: CASSLLRQTEAFF.

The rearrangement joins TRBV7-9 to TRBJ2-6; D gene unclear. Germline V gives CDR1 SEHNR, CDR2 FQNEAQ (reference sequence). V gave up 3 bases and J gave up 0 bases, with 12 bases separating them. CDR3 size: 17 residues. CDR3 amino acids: CASSFRAESSGANVLTF. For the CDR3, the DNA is TGTGCCAGCAGCTTTCGCGCGGAGTCCTCTGGGGCCAACGTCCTGACTTTC. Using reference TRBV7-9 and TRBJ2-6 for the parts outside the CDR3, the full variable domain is DTGVSQNPRHKITKRGQNVTFRCDPISEHNRLYWYRQTLGQGPEFLTYFQNEAQLEKSRLLSDRFSAERPKGSFSTLEIQRTEQGDSAMYLCASSFRAESSGANVLTFGAGSRLTVL.

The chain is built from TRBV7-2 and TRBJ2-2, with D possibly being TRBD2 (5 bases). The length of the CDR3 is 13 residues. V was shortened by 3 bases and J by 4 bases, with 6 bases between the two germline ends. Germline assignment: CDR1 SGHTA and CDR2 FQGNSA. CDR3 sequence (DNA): TGTGCCAGCAGCTTCGGAGGCACCGGGGAGCTGTTTTTT. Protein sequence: CASSFGGTGELFF.

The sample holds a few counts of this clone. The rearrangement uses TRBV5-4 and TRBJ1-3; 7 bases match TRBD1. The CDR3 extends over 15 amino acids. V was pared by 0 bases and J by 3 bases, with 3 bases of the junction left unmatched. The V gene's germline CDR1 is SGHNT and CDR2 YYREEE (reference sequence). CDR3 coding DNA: TGTGCCAGCAGCTTGGGTACAGGGGATGGAAACACCATATATTTT. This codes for CASSLGTGDGNTIYF.

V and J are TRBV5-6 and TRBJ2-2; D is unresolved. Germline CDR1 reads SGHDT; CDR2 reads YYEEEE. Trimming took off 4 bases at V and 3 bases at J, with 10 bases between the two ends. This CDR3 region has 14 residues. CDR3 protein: CASSPITDTGELFF. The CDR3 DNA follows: TGTGCCAGCAGCCCTATCACAGACACCGGGGAGCTGTTTTTT.

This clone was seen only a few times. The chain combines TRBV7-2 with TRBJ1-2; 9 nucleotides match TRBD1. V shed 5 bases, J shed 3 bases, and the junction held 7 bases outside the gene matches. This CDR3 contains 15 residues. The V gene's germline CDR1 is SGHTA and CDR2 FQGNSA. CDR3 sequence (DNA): TGTGCCAGCAGCCAAACAGGGGGCTGGGACTATGGCTACACCTTC. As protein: CASSQTGGWDYGYTF.

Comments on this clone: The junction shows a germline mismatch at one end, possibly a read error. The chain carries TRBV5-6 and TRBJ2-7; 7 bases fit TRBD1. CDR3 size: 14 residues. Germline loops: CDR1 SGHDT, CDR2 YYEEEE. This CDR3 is CASSLAGQQYEQYF. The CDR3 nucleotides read TGTGCCAGCAGCTTGGCGGGACAGCAGTACGAGCAGTACTTT.

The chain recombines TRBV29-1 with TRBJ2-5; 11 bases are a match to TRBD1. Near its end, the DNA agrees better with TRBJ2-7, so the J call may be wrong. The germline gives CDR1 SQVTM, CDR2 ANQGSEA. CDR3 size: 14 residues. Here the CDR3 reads CSVEVGQGAYEQYF. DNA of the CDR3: TGCAGCGTTGAAGTGGGACAGGGGGCCTACGAGCAGTACTTC.

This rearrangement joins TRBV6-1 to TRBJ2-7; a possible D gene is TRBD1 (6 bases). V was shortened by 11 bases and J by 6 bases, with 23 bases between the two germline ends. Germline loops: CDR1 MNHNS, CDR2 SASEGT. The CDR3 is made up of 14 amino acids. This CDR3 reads CAGDTGWGNREQYF. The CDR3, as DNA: TGTGCCGGGGACACGGGGTGGGGCAACCGCGAGCAGTACTTC.

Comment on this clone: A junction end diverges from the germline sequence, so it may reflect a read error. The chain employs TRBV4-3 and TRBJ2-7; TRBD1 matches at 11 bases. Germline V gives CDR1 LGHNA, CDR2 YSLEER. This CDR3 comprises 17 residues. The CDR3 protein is CAGSQAWTGGGSYEQYF. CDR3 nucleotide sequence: TGCGCCGGCAGCCAAGCGTGGACAGGGGGCGGGTCCTACGAGCAGTACTTC.

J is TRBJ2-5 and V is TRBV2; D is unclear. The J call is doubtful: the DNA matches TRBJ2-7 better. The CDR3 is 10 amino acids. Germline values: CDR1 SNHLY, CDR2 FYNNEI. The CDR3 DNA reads TGTGCCAGCAGCTCTTACGAGCAGTACTTC. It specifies CASSSYEQYF.

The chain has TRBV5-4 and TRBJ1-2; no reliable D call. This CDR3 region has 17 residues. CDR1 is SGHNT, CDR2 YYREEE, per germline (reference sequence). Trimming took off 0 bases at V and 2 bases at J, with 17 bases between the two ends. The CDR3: CASSLDMGPRKNYGYTF. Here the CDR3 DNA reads TGTGCCAGCAGCTTGGACATGGGCCCGAGAAAAAACTATGGCTACACCTTC.

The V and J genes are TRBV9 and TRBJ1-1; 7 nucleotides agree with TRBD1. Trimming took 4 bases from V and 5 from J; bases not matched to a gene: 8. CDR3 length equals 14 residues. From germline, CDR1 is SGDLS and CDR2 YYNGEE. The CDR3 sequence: CASSRQGRVTEAFF. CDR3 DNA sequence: TGTGCCAGCAGCCGACAGGGACGCGTTACTGAAGCTTTCTTT.

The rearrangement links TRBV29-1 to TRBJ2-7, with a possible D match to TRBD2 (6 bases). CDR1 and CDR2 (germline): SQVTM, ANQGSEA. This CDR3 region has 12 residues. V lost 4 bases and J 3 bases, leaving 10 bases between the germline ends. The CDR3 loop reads CSVVVDYYEQYF. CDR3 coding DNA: TGCAGCGTTGTCGTGGACTACTACGAGCAGTACTTC.

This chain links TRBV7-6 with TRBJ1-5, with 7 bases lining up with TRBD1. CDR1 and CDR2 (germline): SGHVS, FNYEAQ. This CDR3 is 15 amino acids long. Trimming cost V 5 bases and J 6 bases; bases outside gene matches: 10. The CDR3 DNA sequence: TGTGCCAGCAGCGCGGAGACAGGGTCCGGTCAGCCCCAGCATTTT. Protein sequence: CASSAETGSGQPQHF.

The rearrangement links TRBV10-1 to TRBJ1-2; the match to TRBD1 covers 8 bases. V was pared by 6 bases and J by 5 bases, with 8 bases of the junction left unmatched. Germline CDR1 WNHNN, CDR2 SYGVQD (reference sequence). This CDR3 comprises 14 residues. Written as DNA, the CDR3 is TGCGCCAGCAGCCCGGACAGGGTGGAGTATGGCTACACCTTC. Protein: CASSPDRVEYGYTF.

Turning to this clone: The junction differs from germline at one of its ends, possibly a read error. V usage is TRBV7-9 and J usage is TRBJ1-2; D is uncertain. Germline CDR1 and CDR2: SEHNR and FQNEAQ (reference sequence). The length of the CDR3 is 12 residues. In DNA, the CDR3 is TGTTCCAGCGAGTTCACGGGCTATGGCTACACCTTC. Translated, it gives CSSEFTGYGYTF.

The CDR3 bases are TGTGCCAGCAGCTTGCGACTAGCAGTCCAGGGGGAGCAGTTCTTC. Its protein product is CASSLRLAVQGEQFF. The chain is built from TRBV5-6 and TRBJ2-1; TRBD2 might be the D (7 bases). The V end was cut by 1 base, the J end by 10 bases, with 18 bases between. In germline, CDR1 is SGHDT, CDR2 YYEEEE. The CDR3 is made up of 15 amino acids.

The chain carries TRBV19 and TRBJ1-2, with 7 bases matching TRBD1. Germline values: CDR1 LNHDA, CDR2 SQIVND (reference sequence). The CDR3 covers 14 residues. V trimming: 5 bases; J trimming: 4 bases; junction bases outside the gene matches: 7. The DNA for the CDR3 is TGTGCCAGTAGTCAGACAGGGACGGGCTATGGCTACACCTTC. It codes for CASSQTGTGYGYTF.

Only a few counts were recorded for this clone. CDR3 loop: CASMGRQINEQYF. DNA of the CDR3: TGTGCCAGCATGGGTAGACAGATCAACGAGCAGTACTTC. This chain links TRBV2 with TRBJ2-7; D possibly corresponds to TRBD1 (5 bases). Per germline, CDR1 SNHLY and CDR2 FYNNEI. The CDR3 loop spans 13 amino acids. Trimming pared 7 bases from V and 5 bases from J, leaving 15 bases between. Full variable domain (rest looked up from reference TRBV2 and TRBJ2-7): EPEVTQTPSHQVTQMGQEVILRCVPISNHLYFYWYRQILGQKVEFLVSFYNNEISEKSEIFDDQFSVERPDGSNFTLKIRSTKLEDSAMYFCASMGRQINEQYFGPGTRLTVT.

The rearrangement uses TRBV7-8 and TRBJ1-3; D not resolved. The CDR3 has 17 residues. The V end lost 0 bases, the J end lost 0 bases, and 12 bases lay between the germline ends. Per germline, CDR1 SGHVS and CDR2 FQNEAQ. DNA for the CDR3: TGTGCCAGCAGCTTAGCGCTAACGGGGTCCTCTGGAAACACCATATATTTT. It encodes CASSLALTGSSGNTIYF.

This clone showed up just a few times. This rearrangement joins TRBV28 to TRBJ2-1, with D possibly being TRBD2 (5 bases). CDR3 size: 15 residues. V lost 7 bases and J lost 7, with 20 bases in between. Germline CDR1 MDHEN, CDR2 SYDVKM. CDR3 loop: CASTQGGFSGNEQFF. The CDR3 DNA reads TGTGCCAGCACCCAAGGCGGATTTTCGGGGAATGAGCAGTTCTTC. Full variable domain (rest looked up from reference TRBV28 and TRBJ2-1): DVKVTQSSRYLVKRTGEKVFLECVQDMDHENMFWYRQDPGLGLRLIYFSYDVKMKEKGDIPEGYSVSREKKERFSLILESASTNQTSMYLCASTQGGFSGNEQFFGPGTRLTVL.

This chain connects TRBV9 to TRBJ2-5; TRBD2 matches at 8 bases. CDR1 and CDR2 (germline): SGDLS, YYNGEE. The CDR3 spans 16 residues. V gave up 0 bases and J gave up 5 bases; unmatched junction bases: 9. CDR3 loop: CASSVEGSGSRETQYF. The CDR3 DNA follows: TGTGCCAGCAGCGTAGAAGGGAGCGGGAGTAGGGAGACCCAGTACTTC.

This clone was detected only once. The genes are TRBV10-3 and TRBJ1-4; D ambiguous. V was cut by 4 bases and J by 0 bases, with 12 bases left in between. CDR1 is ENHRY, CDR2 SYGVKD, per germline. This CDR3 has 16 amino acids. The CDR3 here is CAISGPVTPTNEKLFF. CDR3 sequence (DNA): TGTGCCATCAGTGGCCCTGTGACACCAACTAATGAAAAACTGTTTTTT.

CDR3 sequence reads: CASSKTGALGEQYF. As DNA, the CDR3 is TGTGCCAGTAGTAAGACAGGGGCCTTGGGGGAGCAGTACTTC. The chain combines TRBV19 with TRBJ2-7; 8 positions agree with TRBD1. V dropped 4 bases and J dropped 7; count of bases not matched to a gene: 9. This CDR3 region has 14 residues. Germline CDR1 LNHDA, CDR2 SQIVND (reference sequence).

The CDR3 loop is CASSLSGQGKGTYNEQFF. Here the CDR3 DNA reads TGTGCCAGCAGTTTATCTGGACAGGGAAAAGGGACCTACAATGAGCAGTTCTTC. This sequence joins TRBV28 and TRBJ2-1, with 8 bases that match TRBD1. V shed 1 base and J 2 bases; nucleotides not matched to a gene: 10. This CDR3 has 18 residues. Germline assignment: CDR1 MDHEN and CDR2 SYDVKM.